A single sample is the source of the 10 T cell receptor beta chains below, sequenced in a study of blood T cell repertoires in COVID-19. Generated by immunoSEQ multiplex PCR, the TCRdb table keeps only in-frame clones and is missing some. The top ten hold over 3% of the sample, which has roughly 200,000 clones, 86% seen once. What was sequenced was PBMCs or T cells enriched from blood (not recorded which). These receptors were taken from a woman in her thirties or forties with acute COVID-19.

The chain recombines TRBV27 with TRBJ2-2; 9 positions agree with TRBD1. Germline V lookup: CDR1 MNHEY, CDR2 SMNVEV (reference sequence). The CDR3 loop spans 15 amino acids. Unmatched junction bases numbered 7, after V lost 5 bases and J lost 6 bases. The CDR3 protein is CASSHRGLGPGELFF. In DNA, the CDR3 is TGTGCCAGCAGTCACAGGGGGCTCGGCCCCGGGGAGCTGTTTTTT.

V and J are TRBV4-3 and TRBJ1-1; the D gene is possibly TRBD1 (5 bases). CDR1 LGHNA and CDR2 YSLEER come from the germline V gene. This CDR3 spans 13 amino acids. Trimming stripped 2 bases from V and 7 bases from J, with 11 bases between. The CDR3 region has the DNA TGCGCCAGCAGCCAACGACAGTTGGGTGAAGCTTTCTTT. This sequence encodes CASSQRQLGEAFF.

The chain combines TRBV7-2 with TRBJ2-7; a possible D gene is TRBD1 (5 bases). The CDR3 extends over 15 amino acids. The germline V gene encodes CDR1 SGHTA and CDR2 FQGNSA. Trimming shortened V by 5 bases and J by 2 bases, and 16 bases separated the two germline ends. This chain's CDR3 is CASSPSLGAPYEQYV. CDR3 sequence (DNA): TGTGCCAGCAGCCCCAGCCTAGGGGCTCCCTACGAGCAGTACGTC.

The chain employs TRBV6-5 and TRBJ2-3; the match to TRBD2 covers 7 bases. Germline V gene data show CDR1 as MNHEY and CDR2 as SVGAGI. The CDR3 is made up of 13 amino acids. V lost 6 bases to trimming and J lost 2 bases; unmatched junction nucleotides: 2. The CDR3: CASRGTITDTQYF. CDR3 nucleotide sequence: TGTGCCAGCAGGGGGACTATCACAGATACGCAGTATTTT.

The chain combines TRBV18 with TRBJ1-1, with D unresolved. Germline loops: CDR1 KGHSH, CDR2 LQKENI. There are 17 residues in the CDR3. Trimming removed 1 base at V and 4 bases at J, with 19 bases between. Here the CDR3 reads CASSPLVPEAGFTEAFF. The CDR3 coding sequence is TGTGCCAGCTCACCACTTGTTCCGGAAGCGGGGTTCACTGAAGCTTTCTTT. Variable domain in full (rest from reference TRBV18 and TRBJ1-1): NAGVMQNPRHLVRRRGQEARLRCSPMKGHSHVYWYRQLPEEGLKFMVYLQKENIIDESGMPKERFSAEFPKEGPSILRIQQVVRGDSAAYFCASSPLVPEAGFTEAFFGQGTRLTVV.

The chain combines TRBV10-3 with TRBJ2-7; 7 positions match TRBD1. This CDR3 is built from 17 residues. V was clipped by 4 bases and J by 0 bases; unmatched bases: 12. In germline, CDR1 is ENHRY, CDR2 SYGVKD. The CDR3 spells CAISGQGFGKSSYEQYF. DNA of the CDR3: TGTGCCATCAGTGGACAGGGATTCGGCAAAAGCTCCTACGAGCAGTACTTC.

In its sample, this clone was seen once. The gene calls are TRBV19 and TRBJ1-5; possibly TRBD1 for D (5 bases). This CDR3 contains 18 residues. Trimming took off 4 bases at V and 6 bases at J, with 25 bases between the two ends. Germline V gene sequence: CDR1 LNHDA, CDR2 SQIVND (reference sequence). The CDR3 here is CASSRTPWWGEAFQPQHF. The DNA for the CDR3 is TGTGCCAGTAGTAGAACCCCGTGGTGGGGGGAAGCGTTTCAGCCCCAGCATTTT.

This clone came up once. The V call is TRBV2, the J call TRBJ2-1; 10 bases agree with TRBD2. Per germline, CDR1 SNHLY and CDR2 FYNNEI. After removal of 7 bases from V and 9 bases from J, the junction contained 9 bases not matched to a gene. This CDR3 is built from 14 residues. CDR3 protein: CASTLAGDIAEQFF. As DNA, the CDR3 is TGTGCCAGCACGCTAGCGGGGGATATAGCTGAGCAGTTCTTC.

In this sample, this clone turned up a few times. The chain employs TRBV10-3 and TRBJ1-1; D not certain. Germline V CDR1 and CDR2: ENHRY, SYGVKD. This CDR3 has 12 amino acids. V lost 3 bases, J lost 11 bases, and 13 bases lay in between. The CDR3 sequence: CAISDVGSWAFF. The CDR3 coding sequence is TGTGCCATCAGTGATGTCGGGAGTTGGGCTTTCTTT.

This sequence joins TRBV14 and TRBJ1-1, with TRBD1 matching over 8 bases. Unmatched junction bases numbered 10, after V lost 6 bases and J lost 4 bases. The CDR3 length is 15 residues. Per germline, CDR1 SGHDN and CDR2 FVKESK. The CDR3 bases are TGTGCCAGCAGTCAAACCAGGGGGCTTTCCACTGAAGCTTTCTTT. Protein sequence: CASSQTRGLSTEAFF. Full variable domain (missing parts from reference TRBV14 and TRBJ1-1): EAGVTQFPSHSVIEKGQTVTLRCDPISGHDNLYWYRRVMGKEIKFLLHFVKESKQDESGMPNNRFLAERTGGTYSTLKVQPAELEDSGVYFCASSQTRGLSTEAFFGQGTRLTVV.